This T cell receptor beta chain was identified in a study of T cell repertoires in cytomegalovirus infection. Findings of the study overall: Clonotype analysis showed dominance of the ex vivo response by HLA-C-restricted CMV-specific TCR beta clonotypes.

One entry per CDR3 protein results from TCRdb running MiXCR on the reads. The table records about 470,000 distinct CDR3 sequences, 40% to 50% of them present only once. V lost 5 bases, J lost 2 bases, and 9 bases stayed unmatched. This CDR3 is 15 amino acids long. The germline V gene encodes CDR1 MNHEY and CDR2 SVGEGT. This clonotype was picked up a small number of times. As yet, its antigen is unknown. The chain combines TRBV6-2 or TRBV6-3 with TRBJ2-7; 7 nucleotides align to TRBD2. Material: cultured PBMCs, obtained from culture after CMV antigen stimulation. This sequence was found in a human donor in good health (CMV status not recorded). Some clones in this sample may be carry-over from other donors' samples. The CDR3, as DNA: TGTGCCAGCAGTACCCCCGGGACTATAGCCTACGAGCAGTACTTC. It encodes CASSTPGTIAYEQYF.